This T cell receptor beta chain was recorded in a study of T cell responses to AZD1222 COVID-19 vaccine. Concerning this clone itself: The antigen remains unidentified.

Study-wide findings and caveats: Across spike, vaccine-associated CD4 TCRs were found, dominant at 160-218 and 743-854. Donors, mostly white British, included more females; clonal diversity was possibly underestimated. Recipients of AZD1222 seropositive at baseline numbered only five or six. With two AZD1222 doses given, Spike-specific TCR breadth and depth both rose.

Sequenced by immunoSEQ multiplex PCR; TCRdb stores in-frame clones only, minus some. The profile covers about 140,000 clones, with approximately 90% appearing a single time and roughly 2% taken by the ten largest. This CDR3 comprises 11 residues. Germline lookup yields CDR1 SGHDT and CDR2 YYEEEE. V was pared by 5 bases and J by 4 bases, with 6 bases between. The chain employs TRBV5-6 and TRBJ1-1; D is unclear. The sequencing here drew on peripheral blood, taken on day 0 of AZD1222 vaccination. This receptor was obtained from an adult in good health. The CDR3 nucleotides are TGTGCCAGCAGTTCAAGCACTGAAGCTTTCTTT. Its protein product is CASSSSTEAFF.